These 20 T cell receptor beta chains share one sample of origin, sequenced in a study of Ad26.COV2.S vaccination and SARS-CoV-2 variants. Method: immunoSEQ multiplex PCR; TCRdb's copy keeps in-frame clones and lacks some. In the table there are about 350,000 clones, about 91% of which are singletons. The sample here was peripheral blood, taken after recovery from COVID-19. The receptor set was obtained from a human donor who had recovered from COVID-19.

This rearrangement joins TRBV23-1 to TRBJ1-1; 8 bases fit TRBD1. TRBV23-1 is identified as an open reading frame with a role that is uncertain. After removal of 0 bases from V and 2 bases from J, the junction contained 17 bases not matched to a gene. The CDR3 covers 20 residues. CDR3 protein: CASSQSRDRTGGYLNTEAFF. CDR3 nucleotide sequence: TGCGCCAGCAGTCAATCCCGGGACAGGACCGGAGGGTATCTAAACACTGAAGCTTTCTTT.

In nucleotides, the CDR3 is TGTGCCAGCAGCTTAGCGCCTGGGCGGTGGGATACGCAGTATTTT. Protein: CASSLAPGRWDTQYF. The chain has TRBV7-9 and TRBJ2-3; D call uncertain. V was shortened by 0 bases and J by 6 bases, with 13 bases between the two germline ends. Germline V gives CDR1 SEHNR, CDR2 FQNEAQ (reference sequence). The CDR3 has 15 residues.

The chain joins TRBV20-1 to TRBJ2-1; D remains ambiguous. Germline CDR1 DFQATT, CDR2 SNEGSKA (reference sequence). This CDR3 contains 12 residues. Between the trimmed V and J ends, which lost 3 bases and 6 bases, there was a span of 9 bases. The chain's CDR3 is CSASARFNEQFF. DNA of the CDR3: TGCAGTGCTAGTGCGCGATTCAATGAGCAGTTCTTC.

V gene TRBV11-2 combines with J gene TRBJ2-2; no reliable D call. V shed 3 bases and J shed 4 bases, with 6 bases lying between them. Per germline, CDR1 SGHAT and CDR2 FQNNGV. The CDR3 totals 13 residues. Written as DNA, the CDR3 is TGTGCCAGCAGCTTCTCGCTCACCGGGGAGCTGTTTTTT. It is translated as CASSFSLTGELFF.

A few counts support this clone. Here the CDR3 reads CASTLGAGRNSPLHF. CDR3 bases: TGTGCCAGCACCCTAGGGGCAGGGAGGAATTCACCCCTCCACTTT. This chain joins TRBV27 and TRBJ1-6; the D gene is possibly TRBD1 (5 bases). This CDR3 region has 15 residues. V gave up 7 bases and J gave up 7 bases, with 17 bases separating them. CDR1 MNHEY and CDR2 SMNVEV come from the germline V gene (reference sequence).

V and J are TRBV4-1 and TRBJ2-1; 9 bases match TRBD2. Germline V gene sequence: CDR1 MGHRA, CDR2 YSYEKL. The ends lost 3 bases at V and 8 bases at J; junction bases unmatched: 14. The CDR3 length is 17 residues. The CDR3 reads CASSHLPPGLASDEQFF. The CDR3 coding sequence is TGCGCCAGCAGCCACCTTCCCCCGGGACTAGCAAGCGATGAGCAGTTCTTC.

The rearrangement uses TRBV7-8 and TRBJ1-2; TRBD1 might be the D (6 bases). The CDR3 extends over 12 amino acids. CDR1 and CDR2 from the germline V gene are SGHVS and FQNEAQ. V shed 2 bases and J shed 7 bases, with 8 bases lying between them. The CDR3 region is CASSLKGGGYTF. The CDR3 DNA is TGTGCCAGCAGCTTAAAGGGGGGTGGCTACACCTTC.

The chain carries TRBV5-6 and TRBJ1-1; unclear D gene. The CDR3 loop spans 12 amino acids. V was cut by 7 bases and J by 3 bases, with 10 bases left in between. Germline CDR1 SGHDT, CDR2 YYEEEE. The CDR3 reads CASDKGDTEAFF. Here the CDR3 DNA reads TGTGCCAGCGATAAGGGAGACACTGAAGCTTTCTTT. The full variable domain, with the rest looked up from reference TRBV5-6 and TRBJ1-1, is DAGVTQSPTHLIKTRGQQVTLRCSPKSGHDTVSWYQQALGQGPQFIFQYYEEEERQRGNFPDRFSGHQFPNYSSELNVNALLLGDSALYLCASDKGDTEAFFGQGTRLTVV.

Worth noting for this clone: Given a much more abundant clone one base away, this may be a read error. The CDR3: CASSVGGNGYTF. The CDR3 region has the DNA TGTGCCAGCAGCGTAGGGGGGAATGGCTACACCTTC. The rearrangement uses TRBV9 and TRBJ1-2; possible D gene TRBD1, 5 bases. This CDR3 has 12 residues. Per the germline V gene, CDR1 is SGDLS and CDR2 is YYNGEE. V shed 0 bases and J shed 6 bases, with 6 bases lying between them.

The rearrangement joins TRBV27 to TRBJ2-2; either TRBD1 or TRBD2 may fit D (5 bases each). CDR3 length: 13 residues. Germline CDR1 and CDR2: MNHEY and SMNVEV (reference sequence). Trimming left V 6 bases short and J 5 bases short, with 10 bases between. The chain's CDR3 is CASRRGRTGELFF. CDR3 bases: TGTGCCAGCAGGAGGGGCAGAACCGGGGAGCTGTTTTTT.

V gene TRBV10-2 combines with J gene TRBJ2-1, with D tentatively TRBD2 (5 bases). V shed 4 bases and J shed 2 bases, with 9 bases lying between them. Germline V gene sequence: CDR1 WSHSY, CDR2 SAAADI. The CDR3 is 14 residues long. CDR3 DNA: TGCGCCAGCAGTGGTATTAGCGCCTACAATGAGCAGTTCTTC. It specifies CASSGISAYNEQFF.

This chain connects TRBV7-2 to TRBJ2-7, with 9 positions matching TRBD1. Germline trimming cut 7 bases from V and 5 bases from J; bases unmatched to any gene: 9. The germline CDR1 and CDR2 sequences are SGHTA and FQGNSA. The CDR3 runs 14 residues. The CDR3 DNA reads TGTGCCAGCAACCCCGGGACAGGGACTAACGAGCAGTACTTC. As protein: CASNPGTGTNEQYF.

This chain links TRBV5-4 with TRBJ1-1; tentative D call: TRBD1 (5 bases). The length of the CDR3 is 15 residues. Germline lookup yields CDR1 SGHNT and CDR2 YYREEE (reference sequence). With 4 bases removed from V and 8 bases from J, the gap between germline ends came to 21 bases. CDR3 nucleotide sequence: TGTGCCAGCAGCCCATCGCTTCTTGGGGGGAGGGAAGCTTTCTTT. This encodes CASSPSLLGGREAFF.

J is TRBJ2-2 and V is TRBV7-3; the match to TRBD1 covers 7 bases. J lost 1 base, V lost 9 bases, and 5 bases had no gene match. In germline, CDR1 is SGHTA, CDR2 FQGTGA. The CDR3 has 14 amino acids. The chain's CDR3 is CASQQGQNTGELFF. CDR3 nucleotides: TGTGCCAGTCAACAGGGGCAGAACACCGGGGAGCTGTTTTTT.

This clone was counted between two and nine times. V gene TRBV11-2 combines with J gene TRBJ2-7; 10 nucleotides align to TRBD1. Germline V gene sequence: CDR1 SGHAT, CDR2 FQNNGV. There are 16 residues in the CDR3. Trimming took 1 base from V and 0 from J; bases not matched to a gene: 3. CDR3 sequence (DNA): TGTGCCAGCAGCTTAGCGACAGGGGGCAGCTCCTACGAGCAGTACTTC. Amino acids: CASSLATGGSSYEQYF.

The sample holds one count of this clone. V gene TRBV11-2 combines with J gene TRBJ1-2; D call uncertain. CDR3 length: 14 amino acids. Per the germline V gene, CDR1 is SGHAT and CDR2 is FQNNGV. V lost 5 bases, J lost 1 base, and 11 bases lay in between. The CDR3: CASSPRTDNYGYTF. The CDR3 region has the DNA TGTGCCAGCAGCCCCCGGACGGATAACTATGGCTACACCTTC. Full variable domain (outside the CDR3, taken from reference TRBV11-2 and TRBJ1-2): EAGVAQSPRYKIIEKRQSVAFWCNPISGHATLYWYQQILGQGPKLLIQFQNNGVVDDSQLPKDRFSAERLKGVDSTLKIQPAKLEDSAVYLCASSPRTDNYGYTFGSGTRLTVV.

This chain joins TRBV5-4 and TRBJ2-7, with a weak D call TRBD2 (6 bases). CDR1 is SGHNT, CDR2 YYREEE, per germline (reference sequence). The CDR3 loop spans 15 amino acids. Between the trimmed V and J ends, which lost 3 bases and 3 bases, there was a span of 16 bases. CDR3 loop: CASSSDLWRGYEQYF. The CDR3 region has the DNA TGTGCCAGCAGCTCAGACCTTTGGCGGGGCTACGAGCAGTACTTC.

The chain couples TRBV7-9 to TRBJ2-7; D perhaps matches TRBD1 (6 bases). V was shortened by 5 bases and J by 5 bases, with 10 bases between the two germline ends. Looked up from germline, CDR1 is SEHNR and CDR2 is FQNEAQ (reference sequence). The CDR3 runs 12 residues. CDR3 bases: TGTGCCAGCAGCCCTGGGGGCCACGAGCAGTACTTC. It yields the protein CASSPGGHEQYF.

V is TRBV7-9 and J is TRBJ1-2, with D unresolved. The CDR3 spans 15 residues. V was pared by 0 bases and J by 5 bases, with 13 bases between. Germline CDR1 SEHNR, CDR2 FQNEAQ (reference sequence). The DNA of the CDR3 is TGTGCCAGCAGCTTAGCGCGGGAGGGAAGGTATGGCTACACCTTC. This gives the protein CASSLAREGRYGYTF.

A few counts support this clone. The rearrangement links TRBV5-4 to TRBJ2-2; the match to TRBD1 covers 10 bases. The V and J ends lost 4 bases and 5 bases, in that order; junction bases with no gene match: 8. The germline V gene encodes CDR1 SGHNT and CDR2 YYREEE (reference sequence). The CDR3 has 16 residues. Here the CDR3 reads CASSPGQGRATGELFF. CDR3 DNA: TGTGCCAGCAGCCCGGGACAGGGGAGGGCAACCGGGGAGCTGTTTTTT.